This is a list of T cell receptor beta chains from one sample in a study of blood T cell repertoires in COVID-19. Data came from immunoSEQ multiplex PCR; TCRdb stores just in-frame clones and leaves some out. The profile shows 150,000 to 200,000 clones, about four fifths of them singletons. Sequenced: peripheral blood. The origin of the receptors is a man aged 60 to 69 with active or convalescent COVID-19. Both conserved end residues are part of each CDR3.

v_gene	j_gene	CDR3aa
TRBV7-9	TRBJ1-1	CASSGGVYTEAFF
TRBV19	TRBJ2-3	CASSLAGGTDTQYF
TRBV3-1/TRBV3-2	TRBJ1-2	CASSQGGGTNYGYTF
TRBV5-1	TRBJ1-4	CASSTQGSTNEKLFF
TRBV5-5	TRBJ2-6	CASSLAGGGSGANVLTF
TRBV27	TRBJ2-4	CASSTRLAGDKNIQYF
TRBV1	TRBJ2-3	CTSSHYPGYTDTQYF
TRBV5-5	TRBJ1-1	CASSWGQGPLNTEAFF
TRBV4-1	TRBJ1-1	CASSHWGSTTEAFF
TRBV7-2	TRBJ1-1	CASSRRDRGWAFF
TRBV2	TRBJ2-4	CASRVLLHNIQYF
TRBV28	TRBJ2-1	CASSRGLGYNEQFF
TRBV7-9	TRBJ1-6	CASSLNSNNSPLHF
TRBV28	TRBJ2-3	CASSRTPSTDTQYF
TRBV10-3	TRBJ1-1	CAISESSGPASGTEAFF
TRBV11-2	TRBJ2-3	CASSAGTGGSSTDTQYF
TRBV12-3/TRBV12-4	TRBJ2-1	CASRRTGPNEQFF
TRBV18	TRBJ1-3	CASSPLDSGNTIYF
TRBV5-6	TRBJ2-3	CASSFFEGGRDTQYF
TRBV3-1/TRBV3-2	TRBJ2-7	CASSQRGDTPYEQYF
TRBV4-2	TRBJ1-2	CASSQDRNYGYTF
TRBV5-1	TRBJ1-1	CASSVQGWNTEAFF
TRBV27	TRBJ1-1	CASISLGWGQGSGEAFF
TRBV11-1	TRBJ2-1	CASSLARRRGGYNEQFF
TRBV2	TRBJ1-6	CASSEQGASYNSPLHF
TRBV6-5	TRBJ2-5	CASSYVLAGGETQYF
TRBV6-1	TRBJ1-2	CASSELRDRGHGYTF
TRBV24-1	TRBJ1-1	CATSDRGHDTEAFF
TRBV5-4	TRBJ1-1	CASSLASLRADTEAFF
TRBV6-1	TRBJ2-1	CASSDYPAGGPPEQFF
TRBV4-2	TRBJ2-7	CASSQARGDTRSYEQYF
TRBV11-2	TRBJ2-5	CASNTPGDETQYF
TRBV2	TRBJ2-5	CASSAGTSAQETQYF
TRBV29-1	TRBJ1-2	CSVGGAGAGYTF
TRBV4-1	TRBJ2-1	CASSRGQGFYNEQFF
TRBV3-1/TRBV3-2	TRBJ1-5	CASSQGPISQGNQPQHF
TRBV9	TRBJ1-3	CASSVSDSDLSGNTIYF
TRBV5-1	TRBJ2-7	CASSPGLPPYEQYF
TRBV15	TRBJ1-1	CATSRDLGNTEAFF
TRBV7-2	TRBJ1-2	CASSLYEASGYTF
TRBV25-1	TRBJ2-3	CASSLAGADTQYF
TRBV27	TRBJ1-5	CASSPRTGDGNQPQHF
TRBV4-2	TRBJ2-1	CASSQEASGTYNEQFF
TRBV9	TRBJ1-5	CASSVGAGVNQPQHF
TRBV4-1	TRBJ2-7	CASSHPGTPYEQYF
TRBV11-3	TRBJ2-5	CASSLSSGRAGETQYF
TRBV21-1	TRBJ2-7	CASSKWGDRPDCSIYEQYF
TRBV3-1/TRBV3-2	TRBJ1-2	CASSQGRGGVYGYTF
TRBV2	TRBJ1-1	CASSDRTGSDTEAFF
TRBV7-8	TRBJ1-2	CASSLDNPRRFGYTF
TRBV7-9	TRBJ2-1	CASSLGDSYSYNEQFF
TRBV2	TRBJ1-1	CASSESGTEAFF
TRBV7-9	TRBJ2-7	CASSLGGTSEQYF
TRBV5-6	TRBJ2-7	CASSFNEGSWVLGYEQYF